One sample yielded the 14 T cell receptor beta chains listed below, sequenced in a study of response to subunit inactivated influenza vaccine. TCRdb re-called the RT-PCR reads through MiXCR, storing one row per CDR3 protein. The sample lists about 570,000 distinct CDR3 sequences; about 11% were seen once. These records were also assigned to another study, of T cells expressing NK-cell markers. That report notes: Beta-chain TCR cDNA was generated via 5'RACE template switching with UMIs.

This material consisted of PBMCs from blood, taken on the day of vaccination. These receptors originate from a man aged 50 to 59 who received an inactivated influenza vaccine.

The V call is TRBV15, the J call TRBJ2-2; D uncertain. This CDR3 comprises 15 residues. V lost 1 base and J lost 6, with 12 bases in between. Germline V CDR1 and CDR2: LNHNV, YYDKDF (reference sequence). CDR3 loop: CATSRVGTGAGELFF. The DNA of the CDR3 is TGTGCCACCAGCAGAGTCGGAACCGGAGCCGGGGAGCTGTTTTTT.

The rearrangement links TRBV11-2 to TRBJ2-1; 7 nucleotides agree with TRBD2. CDR1 SGHAT and CDR2 FQNNGV come from the germline V gene. The CDR3 extends over 17 amino acids. The trim removed 1 base at V and 0 bases at J, leaving 6 bases unmatched. The CDR3 nucleotides are TGTGCCAGCAGCTTAGTGGGGGGGACGAGCTCCTACAATGAGCAGTTCTTC. It translates to CASSLVGGTSSYNEQFF. Drawing the rest from reference TRBV11-2 and TRBJ2-1, the complete variable domain is EAGVAQSPRYKIIEKRQSVAFWCNPISGHATLYWYQQILGQGPKLLIQFQNNGVVDDSQLPKDRFSAERLKGVDSTLKIQPAKLEDSAVYLCASSLVGGTSSYNEQFFGPGTRLTVL.

This clonotype was counted a few times. This chain links TRBV6-1 with TRBJ2-5; 15 bases fit TRBD2. Germline V gives CDR1 MNHNS, CDR2 SASEGT. With 3 bases clipped from V and 5 bases from J, the junction kept 7 bases outside the gene matches. The CDR3 length is 17 residues. Here the CDR3 reads CASSDRTSGGAWETQYF. CDR3 nucleotide sequence: TGTGCCAGCAGTGACAGGACTAGCGGGGGGGCGTGGGAGACCCAGTACTTC.

The V call is TRBV12-3 or TRBV12-4, the J call TRBJ2-5, with D possibly called TRBD1 or TRBD2 (6 bases each). Trimming took off 3 bases at V and 5 bases at J, with 19 bases between the two ends. The CDR3 is 16 residues long. The CDR3 sequence: CASSLAGGRGGETQYF. CDR3 DNA: TGTGCCAGCAGTTTGGCCGGGGGCCGCGGTGGGGAGACCCAGTACTTC.

This chain uses TRBV20-1 with TRBJ2-1; TRBD1 matches at 9 bases. The CDR3 runs 14 residues. With V trimmed by 3 bases and J by 8 bases, 8 bases remained unmatched. Looked up from germline, CDR1 is DFQATT and CDR2 is SNEGSKA (reference sequence). CDR3: CSARSTRDRDEQFF. DNA for the CDR3: TGCAGTGCTAGGAGCACCAGGGACAGGGATGAGCAGTTCTTC.

The rearrangement uses TRBV6-5 and TRBJ1-1, with TRBD1 identical over 7 bases. Trimming cost V 2 bases and J 1 base; bases outside gene matches: 4. Looked up from germline, CDR1 is MNHEY and CDR2 is SVGAGI. CDR3 size: 15 residues. The CDR3 DNA is TGTGCCAGCAGTTACGCGGCAGGGGGGAACACTGAAGCTTTCTTT. This sequence encodes CASSYAAGGNTEAFF.

This clonotype was detected a few times. The J gene is TRBJ2-2, the V gene TRBV12-3 or TRBV12-4; D is unresolved. The CDR3 runs 13 residues. The ends were cut back, 5 bases at V and 8 bases at J, with 12 bases in the middle. CDR3 in amino acids: CASSVDLDGELFF. The CDR3 nucleotides are TGTGCCAGCAGTGTCGACCTCGATGGGGAGCTGTTTTTT.

This clonotype was recorded a few times. The chain joins TRBV20-1 to TRBJ2-7; 8 bases are shared with TRBD2. Germline trimming cut 2 bases from V and 3 bases from J; bases unmatched to any gene: 12. The V gene's germline CDR1 is DFQATT and CDR2 SNEGSKA (reference sequence). The CDR3 runs 16 residues. The DNA for the CDR3 is TGCAGTGCTAGAAAATTCCCAGCGGGAGAACGCTACGAGCAGTACTTC. Its translation: CSARKFPAGERYEQYF.

DNA of the CDR3: TGTGCCAGCAGCCAAATACAGGGCTACGAGCAGTACTTC. It yields the protein CASSQIQGYEQYF. The chain links TRBV7-2 to TRBJ2-7, with D possibly TRBD1 on 6 matching bases. Trimming removed 5 bases from V and 3 bases from J, with 11 bases in between. CDR3 length: 13 residues. Germline CDR1 reads SGHTA; CDR2 reads FQGNSA.

This chain connects TRBV30 to TRBJ1-4, with TRBD1 matching 8 bases. Trimming took 7 bases from V and 6 from J; bases not matched to a gene: 7. The CDR3 runs to 13 residues. Germline assignment: CDR1 GTSNPN and CDR2 SVGIG (reference sequence). The CDR3 DNA sequence: TGTGCCTATACAGGGGGAATTGATGAAAAACTGTTTTTT. Its protein is CAYTGGIDEKLFF.

This rearrangement joins TRBV5-1 to TRBJ2-1, with 15 bases lining up with TRBD2. CDR1 SGHRS and CDR2 YFSETQ come from the germline V gene. This CDR3 has 19 residues. The J segment lost 0 bases and the V segment lost 2 bases, leaving 6 bases of the junction unmatched. CDR3 bases: TGCGCCAGCAGCTTATTGGGGGGACTAGCGGGGGGCTCCTACAATGAGCAGTTCTTC. This sequence encodes CASSLLGGLAGGSYNEQFF.

The chain uses TRBV6-5 and TRBJ1-4, with a possible D match to TRBD1 (5 bases). The CDR3 spans 14 residues. Trimming took off 0 bases at V and 8 bases at J, with 10 bases between the two ends. Germline-derived CDR1 and CDR2 are MNHEY and SVGAGI. The CDR3: CASSYSREVEKLFF. Written as DNA, the CDR3 is TGTGCCAGCAGTTACTCCAGGGAGGTCGAAAAACTGTTTTTT.

This clonotype was picked up a small number of times. This chain joins TRBV5-6 and TRBJ1-5, with D unclear. Per the germline V gene, CDR1 is SGHDT and CDR2 is YYEEEE. V shed 4 bases and J shed 9 bases, with 11 bases lying between them. The CDR3 runs to 12 residues. The CDR3 nucleotides read TGTGCCAGCAGCCTCTTGGGTCGGCCCCAGCATTTT. Residues: CASSLLGRPQHF.

The chain joins TRBV10-3 to TRBJ2-2, with 11 bases matching TRBD2. The germline V gene encodes CDR1 ENHRY and CDR2 SYGVKD. This CDR3 is 19 amino acids long. Trimming took 5 bases from V and 0 from J; bases not matched to a gene: 11. Written as DNA, the CDR3 is TGTGCCATCAGTTCTCACCCCCTGACTAGCGGGGCGAACACCGGGGAGCTGTTTTTT. Translated, it gives CAISSHPLTSGANTGELFF.